This TCR beta chain originates from a study of CXCR3-negative and CXCR3-positive naive CD8 T cells. Study details: For each library, about 1.5 +/- 0.3 million TRB reads were obtained, 120 million to 150 million in total. Findings of the study overall: Similar TRBV-TRBJ usage characterized naive CXCR3-negative and CXCR3-positive cells; memory cells differed.

Through 5' RACE with UMI labels, the TRB cDNA libraries were prepared. TCRdb reprocessed the 5' RACE reads and stores each CDR3 protein as one record, lacking DNA. The sample totals 70,000 to 95,000 distinct CDR3 sequences; its top ten clones hold around 1.8%. A note on this clonotype: Antigen unknown.

Triplicate sorts, 300,000 to 350,000 cells apiece, were made for each CD8+ T cell subset. Naive CD8+ T cells carried a CD45RO-CCR7+CD27+CD95- phenotype. The CDR3 contains 15 residues. Germline values: CDR1 SEHNR, CDR2 FQNEAQ (reference sequence). The V and J genes are TRBV7-9 and TRBJ2-7. The clonotype comes from a human donor in good health. Some clones in this sample may be carry-over from other donors' samples. The sequencing input was naive CXCR3- CD8+ T cells from blood. Subset reported: CD45RO-CCR7+CD27+CD95- naive CD8+ T cells lacking CXCR3 (TNR3-). CDR3 amino acids: CASSLKGSSSYEQYF.